The 27 T cell receptor beta chains below were found in one sample sequenced in a study of blood T cell repertoires in COVID-19. Here immunoSEQ multiplex PCR was the method, and the copy in TCRdb shows in-frame clones only, minus some. The table shows about 200,000 clones, with approximately 80% occurring only once. What was sequenced was peripheral blood. These receptors were taken from a human donor in a cohort sampled during active COVID-19.

The J gene is TRBJ2-7, the V gene TRBV2; 12 bases map to TRBD2. V trimming: 2 bases; J trimming: 7 bases; junction bases outside the gene matches: 6. The CDR3 contains 15 residues. Germline loops: CDR1 SNHLY, CDR2 FYNNEI. The CDR3 loop reads CASSELAGGMWEQYF. In DNA form, the CDR3 reads TGTGCCAGCAGTGAACTAGCGGGAGGGATGTGGGAGCAGTACTTC.

V is TRBV6-5 and J is TRBJ2-1; D perhaps matches TRBD2 (6 bases). V was pared by 2 bases and J by 8 bases, with 19 bases between. The CDR3 has 16 amino acids. Germline V gene sequence: CDR1 MNHEY, CDR2 SVGAGI. The DNA of the CDR3 is TGTGCCAGCAGTTACGCCCCGGGGGAGTTCGTCGATGAGCAGTTCTTC. It codes for CASSYAPGEFVDEQFF.

This clone has only one observation. The chain combines TRBV11-3 with TRBJ2-1; no reliable D call. Germline values: CDR1 SGHNT, CDR2 YENEEA. The V gene lost 1 base and the J gene lost 5 bases, with 6 bases spanning the gap. This CDR3 is built from 13 residues. The CDR3 DNA follows: TGTGCCAGCAGCTTAGGGGCCCACAATGAGCAGTTCTTC. Protein sequence: CASSLGAHNEQFF.

The V call is TRBV19, the J call TRBJ1-5, with TRBD1 identical over 7 bases. The length of the CDR3 is 18 residues. The germline V gene has CDR1 LNHDA and CDR2 SQIVND (reference sequence). Losses at the gene ends were 4 bases for V and 0 bases for J; bases not matched to a gene: 12. This chain's CDR3 is CASSNPTGQAISNQPQHF. CDR3 DNA: TGTGCCAGTAGTAACCCCACCGGACAGGCGATTAGCAATCAGCCCCAGCATTTT.

The V gene is TRBV5-5, the J gene TRBJ2-5, with unresolved D. V was shortened by 3 bases and J by 5 bases, with 11 bases between the two germline ends. This CDR3 has 13 residues. Germline V gene sequence: CDR1 SGHKS, CDR2 YYEKEE (reference sequence). The CDR3 loop is CASSSPRAETQYF. The DNA for the CDR3 is TGTGCCAGCAGCTCGCCCCGTGCGGAGACCCAGTACTTC.

This clone was seen only a few times. V is TRBV6-2 or TRBV6-3 and J is TRBJ2-1; unclear D gene. Germline V gene data show CDR1 as MNHEY and CDR2 as SVGEGT. This CDR3 is built from 11 residues. Deletions cut 5 bases from V and 10 bases from J, with 9 bases between. CDR3 in amino acids: CASSQAREQFF. CDR3 nucleotides: TGTGCCAGCAGTCAAGCGAGGGAGCAGTTCTTC.

The V gene is TRBV7-2, the J gene TRBJ1-2; D is unresolved. CDR1 is SGHTA and CDR2 is FQGNSA in the germline V gene. V was cut by 5 bases and J by 4 bases, with 11 bases left in between. CDR3 length: 13 amino acids. CDR3 amino acids: CASSPFRRYGYTF. CDR3 nucleotides: TGTGCCAGCAGCCCCTTCCGTCGCTATGGCTACACCTTC.

This chain uses TRBV19 with TRBJ2-7, with D possibly TRBD2 on 5 matching bases. There are 15 residues in the CDR3. V was clipped by 5 bases and J by 6 bases, with 20 bases between them. The germline V gene encodes CDR1 LNHDA and CDR2 SQIVND (reference sequence). This CDR3 is CASSLSGPPAGEQYF. Here the CDR3 DNA reads TGTGCCAGTAGTTTGTCCGGGCCACCCGCGGGCGAGCAGTACTTC.

This chain uses TRBV18 with TRBJ1-4; no definite D call. V gave up 3 bases and J gave up 8 bases, with 10 bases separating them. The CDR3 runs 13 residues. Per germline, CDR1 KGHSH and CDR2 LQKENI. The DNA for the CDR3 is TGTGCCAGCTCACCCGGGATTGGGGAAAAACTGTTTTTT. Its protein is CASSPGIGEKLFF.

J is TRBJ1-2 and V is TRBV7-2, with TRBD1 identical over 7 bases. The ends lost 1 base at V and 4 bases at J; junction bases unmatched: 3. This CDR3 spans 14 amino acids. Germline CDR1 SGHTA, CDR2 FQGNSA. The DNA for the CDR3 is TGTGCCAGCAGCTTAGACAGGGGAGTCTATGGCTACACCTTC. It translates to CASSLDRGVYGYTF.

This clone was seen just once. CDR3 residues: CSVVGQGESEQYF. The CDR3 DNA is TGCAGCGTTGTTGGGCAGGGCGAGAGCGAGCAGTACTTC. This sequence joins TRBV29-1 and TRBJ2-7; the D gene is possibly TRBD1 (5 bases). The CDR3 is 13 residues long. With 4 bases removed from V and 6 bases from J, the gap between germline ends came to 16 bases. Germline CDR1 SQVTM, CDR2 ANQGSEA.

The chain couples TRBV28 to TRBJ1-5; 8 bases align to TRBD1. V lost 7 bases to trimming and J lost 1 base; unmatched junction nucleotides: 6. Germline V gives CDR1 MDHEN, CDR2 SYDVKM. The CDR3 has 15 residues. CDR3 loop: CASMVTGVSNQPQHF. The CDR3 region has the DNA TGTGCCAGCATGGTGACAGGGGTGAGCAATCAGCCCCAGCATTTT.

The J gene is TRBJ2-7, the V gene TRBV7-9; 9 nucleotides align to TRBD1. J lost 3 bases, V lost 5 bases, and 5 bases had no gene match. The CDR3 runs to 14 residues. Germline V gene data show CDR1 as SEHNR and CDR2 as FQNEAQ (reference sequence). The CDR3 loop is CASSPGTGHYEQYF. CDR3 bases: TGTGCCAGCAGCCCCGGGACAGGGCACTACGAGCAGTACTTC.

CDR3 residues: CASSLAQATGANVLTF. The CDR3 DNA sequence: TGTGCCAGCAGCTTAGCGCAGGCTACTGGGGCCAACGTCCTGACTTTC. The genes are TRBV7-8 and TRBJ2-6, with D unclear. In germline, CDR1 is SGHVS, CDR2 FQNEAQ. The CDR3 loop spans 16 amino acids. Trimming pared 0 bases from V and 2 bases from J, leaving 8 bases between.

CDR3 coding DNA: TGTGCCAGCAGACCACCAGGGGTTGGGACCCAGTACTTC. Its protein product is CASRPPGVGTQYF. The chain uses TRBV28 and TRBJ2-5; a weak D match, TRBD1 (6 bases). Trimming removed 6 bases from V and 7 bases from J, with 15 bases in between. The CDR3 sequence is 13 residues long. Germline CDR1 and CDR2: MDHEN and SYDVKM. Based on the CDR3 plus reference TRBV28 and TRBJ2-5, the full variable domain is DVKVTQSSRYLVKRTGEKVFLECVQDMDHENMFWYRQDPGLGLRLIYFSYDVKMKEKGDIPEGYSVSREKKERFSLILESASTNQTSMYLCASRPPGVGTQYFGPGTRLLVL.

This clone was picked up a small number of times. The rearrangement links TRBV6-1 to TRBJ1-3; TRBD1 might be the D (6 bases). Germline values: CDR1 MNHNS, CDR2 SASEGT. Trimming stripped 3 bases from V and 2 bases from J, with 8 bases between. The CDR3 length is 14 residues. The CDR3 is CASSDRTAGNTIYF. DNA for the CDR3: TGTGCCAGCAGTGACCGGACAGCTGGAAACACCATATATTTT.

This clone was counted once. The J gene is TRBJ1-2, the V gene TRBV6-5; 8 bases line up with TRBD1. Germline-derived CDR1 and CDR2 are MNHEY and SVGAGI. The V segment lost 6 bases and the J segment 2 bases; nucleotides outside the gene matches: 2. The CDR3 has 13 amino acids. The DNA for the CDR3 is TGTGCCAGCAGGGGGGACAGGAACTATGGCTACACCTTC. It specifies CASRGDRNYGYTF.

The V gene is TRBV20-1, the J gene TRBJ2-4; weak D call: TRBD2 (6 bases). Germline-derived CDR1 and CDR2 are DFQATT and SNEGSKA (reference sequence). V lost 3 bases and J 0 bases, leaving 9 bases between the germline ends. This CDR3 comprises 14 residues. In DNA form, the CDR3 reads TGCAGTGCTAGTTTAGCGGCAGCCAAAAACATTCAGTACTTC. The encoded protein is CSASLAAAKNIQYF.

The gene calls are TRBV10-1 and TRBJ2-5, with TRBD2 matching over 14 bases. V lost 4 bases and J lost 4; bases outside the gene matches: 5. This CDR3 contains 16 residues. From germline, CDR1 is WNHNN and CDR2 SYGVQD (reference sequence). The CDR3 sequence is CASSAGLAGGRETQYF. In nucleotides, the CDR3 is TGCGCCAGCAGTGCAGGACTAGCGGGAGGTCGAGAGACCCAGTACTTC.

The V gene is TRBV5-4, the J gene TRBJ2-7; no clear D gene. The V end was cut by 2 bases, the J end by 0 bases, with 9 bases between. Germline-derived CDR1 and CDR2 are SGHNT and YYREEE (reference sequence). The length of the CDR3 is 14 residues. As DNA, the CDR3 is TGTGCCAGCAGCTTCGACATAGGCTCCTACGAGCAGTACTTC. Translation: CASSFDIGSYEQYF. The complete variable domain, with remaining parts taken from reference TRBV5-4 and TRBJ2-7, reads ETGVTQSPTHLIKTRGQQVTLRCSSQSGHNTVSWYQQALGQGPQFIFQYYREEENGRGNFPPRFSGLQFPNYSSELNVNALELDDSALYLCASSFDIGSYEQYFGPGTRLTVT.

The chain carries TRBV19 and TRBJ2-3; 11 bases agree with TRBD2. CDR1 is LNHDA, CDR2 SQIVND, per germline (reference sequence). Losses at the gene ends were 6 bases for V and 3 bases for J; bases not matched to a gene: 14. CDR3 length: 18 residues. The CDR3 DNA reads as TGTGCCAGTAGCCTGTTACTCTTAGCGGGAGGGGCGACAGATACGCAGTATTTT. This encodes CASSLLLLAGGATDTQYF.

The rearrangement uses TRBV30 and TRBJ2-2, with a possible D match to TRBD2 (5 bases). Germline loops: CDR1 GTSNPN, CDR2 SVGIG (reference sequence). The CDR3 is 13 residues long. V was trimmed by 2 bases and J by 4 bases, leaving 8 bases between them. This CDR3 reads CAWSYSGTGELFF. The CDR3 DNA reads as TGTGCCTGGAGTTACAGCGGCACCGGGGAGCTGTTTTTT.

This clone was counted a few times. The chain employs TRBV12-5 and TRBJ1-1; D unclear. The V gene's germline CDR1 is LGHNT and CDR2 FRNRAP. The CDR3 is 15 amino acids. The germline V and J ends were trimmed by 0 bases and 4 bases, with 12 bases remaining between them. The CDR3 protein is CASGLVALGPTEAFF. CDR3 DNA sequence: TGTGCTAGTGGTTTGGTAGCCCTGGGCCCCACTGAAGCTTTCTTT.

J is TRBJ2-1 and V is TRBV19; TRBD2 might be the D (5 bases). The CDR3 is 14 residues long. The germline V gene encodes CDR1 LNHDA and CDR2 SQIVND (reference sequence). V lost 3 bases and J 3 bases, leaving 9 bases between the germline ends. The CDR3 DNA reads TGTGCCAGTAGTATTACCGGGGTCTACAATGAGCAGTTCTTC. This translates into CASSITGVYNEQFF.

The chain joins TRBV20-1 to TRBJ2-7, with D possibly matching TRBD1 (6 bases). CDR1 and CDR2 (germline): DFQATT, SNEGSKA (reference sequence). V was pared by 3 bases and J by 5 bases, with 14 bases between. This CDR3 comprises 13 residues. In DNA, the CDR3 is TGCAGTGCTAGTCTACAGGGAACCCACGAGCAGTACTTC. Its protein product is CSASLQGTHEQYF.

The chain uses TRBV4-1 and TRBJ2-7; possible D gene TRBD1, 6 bases. The germline CDR1 and CDR2 sequences are MGHRA and YSYEKL. The CDR3 consists of 14 residues. Trimming removed 1 base at V and 2 bases at J, with 9 bases between. The CDR3 DNA sequence: TGCGCCAGCAGCCAAGTGCGGACAGCCTACGAGCAGTACTTC. Protein: CASSQVRTAYEQYF.

The rearrangement joins TRBV19 to TRBJ2-6; TRBD1 matches 9 bases. V dropped 9 bases and J dropped 3; count of bases not matched to a gene: 9. Germline CDR1 reads LNHDA; CDR2 reads SQIVND (reference sequence). The CDR3 length is 16 residues. CDR3 in DNA: TGTGCCAGCGAGAGACAGGGGGATGGTGGGGCCAACGTCCTGACTTTC. Its translation is CASERQGDGGANVLTF.